The present T cell receptor beta chain was sequenced within a study of T cell therapy after organ transplantation. Study context: T cell doses, up to 6, came every 2 weeks; follow-up lasted roughly 27 weeks. Blood for the short-term post-therapy sample came 4 to 8 weeks after therapy. Findings of the study overall: Minimal repertoire change after therapy followed marked pretherapy expansions in nonresponders.

With respect to this clone: As yet, its antigen is unknown.

Time point indicated: 4-8 weeks after completion of therapy. These patients had received solid-organ transplants and had drug-resistant or recurrent cytomegalovirus. Germline CDR1 LNHDA, CDR2 SQIVND (reference sequence). Trimming removed 5 bases from V and 0 bases from J, with 13 bases in between. The CDR3 sequence is 15 residues long. TCRdb keeps only in-frame clones here, not all; method: immunoSEQ multiplex PCR. Here the sample spans some 980 clones, roughly 65% being singletons. Sequenced material: CD8+ T cells from blood, taken after autologous CMV-specific T cell therapy. The rearrangement joins TRBV19 to TRBJ1-1; tentatively, D is TRBD1 (6 bases). This TCR came from a human patient who had received a solid organ transplant and had CMV disease. The graft donor may be the source of some T cells. The CDR3 here is CASSSSGTLNTEAFF. The CDR3 nucleotides read TGTGCCAGTAGTTCCTCCGGGACACTGAACACTGAAGCTTTCTTT.